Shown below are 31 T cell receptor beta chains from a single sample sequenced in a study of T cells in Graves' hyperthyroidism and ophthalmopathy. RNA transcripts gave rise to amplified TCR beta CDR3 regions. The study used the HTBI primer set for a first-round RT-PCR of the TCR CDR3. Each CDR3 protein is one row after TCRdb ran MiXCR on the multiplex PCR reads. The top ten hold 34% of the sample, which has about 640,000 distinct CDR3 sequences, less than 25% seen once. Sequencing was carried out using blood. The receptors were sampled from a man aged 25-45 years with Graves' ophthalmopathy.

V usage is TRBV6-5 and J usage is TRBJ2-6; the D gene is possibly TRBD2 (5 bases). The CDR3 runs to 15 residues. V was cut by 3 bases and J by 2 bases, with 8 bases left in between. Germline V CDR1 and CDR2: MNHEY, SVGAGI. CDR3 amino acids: CASSYAGTGANVLTF. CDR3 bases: TGTGCCAGCAGTTATGCGGGCACTGGGGCCAACGTCCTGACTTTC.

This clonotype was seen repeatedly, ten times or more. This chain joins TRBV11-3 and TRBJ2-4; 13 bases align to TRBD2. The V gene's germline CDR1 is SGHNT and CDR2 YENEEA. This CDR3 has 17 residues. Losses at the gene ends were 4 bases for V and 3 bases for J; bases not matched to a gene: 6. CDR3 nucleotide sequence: TGTGCCAGCAGCTCTGGACTAGCGGGAGTGGGCAAAAACATTCAGTACTTC. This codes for CASSSGLAGVGKNIQYF.

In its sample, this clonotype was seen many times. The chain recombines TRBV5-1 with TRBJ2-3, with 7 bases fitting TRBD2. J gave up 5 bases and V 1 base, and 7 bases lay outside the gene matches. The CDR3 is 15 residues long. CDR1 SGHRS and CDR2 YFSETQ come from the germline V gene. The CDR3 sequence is CASSLSGGREDTQYF. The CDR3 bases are TGCGCCAGCAGCTTGTCGGGCGGGAGAGAAGATACGCAGTATTTT.

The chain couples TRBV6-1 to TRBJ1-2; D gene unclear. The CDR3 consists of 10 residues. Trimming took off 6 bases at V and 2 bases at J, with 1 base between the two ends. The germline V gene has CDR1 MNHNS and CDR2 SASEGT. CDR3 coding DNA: TGTGCCAGCAGGAACTATGGCTACACCTTC. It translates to CASRNYGYTF.

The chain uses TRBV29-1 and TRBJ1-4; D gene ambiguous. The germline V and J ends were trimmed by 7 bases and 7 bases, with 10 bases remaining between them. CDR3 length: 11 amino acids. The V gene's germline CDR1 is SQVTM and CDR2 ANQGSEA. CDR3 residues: CSAYWSEKLFF. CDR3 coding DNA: TGCAGCGCATACTGGAGTGAAAAACTGTTTTTT.

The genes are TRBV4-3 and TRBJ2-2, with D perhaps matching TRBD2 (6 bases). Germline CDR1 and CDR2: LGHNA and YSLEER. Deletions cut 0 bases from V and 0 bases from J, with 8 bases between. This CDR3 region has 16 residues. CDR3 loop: CASSQDTGANTGELFF. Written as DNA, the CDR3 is TGCGCCAGCAGCCAAGACACGGGGGCGAACACCGGGGAGCTGTTTTTT.

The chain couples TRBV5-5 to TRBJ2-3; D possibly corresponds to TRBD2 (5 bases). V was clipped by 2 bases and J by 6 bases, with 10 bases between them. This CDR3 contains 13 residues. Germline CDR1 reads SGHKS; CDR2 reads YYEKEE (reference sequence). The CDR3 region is CASSFEGADTQYF. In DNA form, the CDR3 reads TGTGCCAGCAGCTTCGAGGGAGCGGATACGCAGTATTTT.

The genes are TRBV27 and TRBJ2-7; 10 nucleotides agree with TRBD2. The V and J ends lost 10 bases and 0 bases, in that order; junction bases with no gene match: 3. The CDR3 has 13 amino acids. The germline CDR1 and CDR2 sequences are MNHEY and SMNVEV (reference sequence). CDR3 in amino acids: CATLAGNSYEQYF. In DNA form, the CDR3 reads TGTGCCACACTAGCGGGAAACTCCTACGAGCAGTACTTC.

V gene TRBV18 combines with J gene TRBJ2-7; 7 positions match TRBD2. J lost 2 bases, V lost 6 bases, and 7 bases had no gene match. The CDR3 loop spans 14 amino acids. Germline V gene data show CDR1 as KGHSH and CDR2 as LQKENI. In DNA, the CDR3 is TGTGCCAGCTCCGAGTCTAGCGGAACCTACGAGCAGTACTTC. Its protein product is CASSESSGTYEQYF.

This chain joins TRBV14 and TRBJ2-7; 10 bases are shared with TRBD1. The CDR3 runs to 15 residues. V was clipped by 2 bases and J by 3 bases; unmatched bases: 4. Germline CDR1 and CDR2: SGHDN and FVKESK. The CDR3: CASSQWTGGNYEQYF. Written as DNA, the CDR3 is TGTGCCAGCAGCCAATGGACAGGGGGAAACTACGAGCAGTACTTC.

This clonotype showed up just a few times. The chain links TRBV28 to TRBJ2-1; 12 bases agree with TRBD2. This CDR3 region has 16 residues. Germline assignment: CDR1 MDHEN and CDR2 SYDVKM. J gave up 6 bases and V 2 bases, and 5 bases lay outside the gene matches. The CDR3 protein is CASSLASSGRGNEQFF. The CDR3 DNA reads TGTGCCAGCAGTTTAGCCTCTAGCGGGAGGGGCAATGAGCAGTTCTTC.

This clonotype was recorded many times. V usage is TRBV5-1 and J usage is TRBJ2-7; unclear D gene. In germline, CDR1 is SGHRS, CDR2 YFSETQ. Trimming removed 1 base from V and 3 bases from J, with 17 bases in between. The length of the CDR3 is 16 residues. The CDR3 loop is CASSLYLEEQVYEQYF. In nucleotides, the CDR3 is TGCGCCAGCAGCTTGTATTTAGAGGAACAAGTCTACGAGCAGTACTTC.

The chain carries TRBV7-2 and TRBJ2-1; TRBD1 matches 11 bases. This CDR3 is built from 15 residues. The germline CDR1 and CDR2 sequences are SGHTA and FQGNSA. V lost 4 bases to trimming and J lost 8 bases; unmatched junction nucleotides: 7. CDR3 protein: CASSSQGQGVDEQFF. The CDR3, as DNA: TGTGCCAGCAGCTCCCAGGGACAGGGGGTTGATGAGCAGTTCTTC.

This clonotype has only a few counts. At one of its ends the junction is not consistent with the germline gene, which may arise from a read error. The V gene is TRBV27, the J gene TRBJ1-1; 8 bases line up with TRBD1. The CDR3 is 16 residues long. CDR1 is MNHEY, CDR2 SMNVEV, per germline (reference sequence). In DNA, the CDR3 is TGTGCCAGCAGTTTATTTGGGGGACAGGCGAACACTAAAGCTTTCTTT. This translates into CASSLFGGQANTKAFF.

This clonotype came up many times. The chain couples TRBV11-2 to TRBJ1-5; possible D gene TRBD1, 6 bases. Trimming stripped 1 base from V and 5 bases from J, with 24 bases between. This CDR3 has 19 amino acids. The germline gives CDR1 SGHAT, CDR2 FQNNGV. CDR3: CASSLVVVTRGGDHQPQHF. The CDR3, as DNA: TGTGCCAGCAGCTTAGTAGTAGTGACCAGGGGTGGGGATCATCAGCCCCAGCATTTT. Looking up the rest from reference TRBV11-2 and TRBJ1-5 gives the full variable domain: EAGVAQSPRYKIIEKRQSVAFWCNPISGHATLYWYQQILGQGPKLLIQFQNNGVVDDSQLPKDRFSAERLKGVDSTLKIQPAKLEDSAVYLCASSLVVVTRGGDHQPQHFGDGTRLSIL.

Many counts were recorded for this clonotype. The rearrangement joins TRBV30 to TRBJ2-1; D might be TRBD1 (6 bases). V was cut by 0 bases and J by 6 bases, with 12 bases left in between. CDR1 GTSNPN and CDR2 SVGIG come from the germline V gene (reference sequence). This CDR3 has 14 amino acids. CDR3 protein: CAWSVGQGPNEQFF. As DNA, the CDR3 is TGTGCCTGGAGTGTTGGGCAGGGGCCCAATGAGCAGTTCTTC.

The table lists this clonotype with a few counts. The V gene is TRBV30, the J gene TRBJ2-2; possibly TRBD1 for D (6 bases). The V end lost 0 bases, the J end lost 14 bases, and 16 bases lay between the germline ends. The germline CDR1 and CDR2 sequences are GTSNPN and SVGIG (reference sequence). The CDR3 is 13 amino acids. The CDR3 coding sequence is TGTGCCTGGAGTGTACTCAGGGGCGGCGGACTGTTTTTT. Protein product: CAWSVLRGGGLFF.

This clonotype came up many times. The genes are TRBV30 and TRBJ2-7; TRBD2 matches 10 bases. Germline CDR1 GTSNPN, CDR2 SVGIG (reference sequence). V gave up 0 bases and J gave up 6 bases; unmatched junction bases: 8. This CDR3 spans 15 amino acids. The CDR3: CAWSVKLAGESEQYF. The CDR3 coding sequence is TGTGCCTGGAGTGTAAAGCTAGCGGGAGAAAGCGAGCAGTACTTC.

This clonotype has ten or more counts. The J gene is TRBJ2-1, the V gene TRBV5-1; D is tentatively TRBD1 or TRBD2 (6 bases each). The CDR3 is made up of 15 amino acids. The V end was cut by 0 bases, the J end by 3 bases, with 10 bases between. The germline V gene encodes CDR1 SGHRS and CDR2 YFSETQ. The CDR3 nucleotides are TGCGCCAGCAGCTTGGCAAGGGGGGACTACAATGAGCAGTTCTTC. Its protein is CASSLARGDYNEQFF.

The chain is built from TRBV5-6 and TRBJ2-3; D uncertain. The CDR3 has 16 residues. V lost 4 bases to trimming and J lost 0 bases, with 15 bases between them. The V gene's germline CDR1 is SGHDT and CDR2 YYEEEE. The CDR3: CASSQKLDPSTDTQYF. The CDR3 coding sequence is TGTGCCAGCAGCCAGAAGTTGGACCCCAGCACAGATACGCAGTATTTT.

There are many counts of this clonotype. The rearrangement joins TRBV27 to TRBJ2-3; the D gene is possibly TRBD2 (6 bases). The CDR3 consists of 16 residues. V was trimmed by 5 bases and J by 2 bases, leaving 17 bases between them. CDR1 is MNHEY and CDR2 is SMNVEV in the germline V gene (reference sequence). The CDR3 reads CASSETGTDYTDTQYF. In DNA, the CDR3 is TGTGCCAGCAGTGAGACCGGGACGGACTACACAGATACGCAGTATTTT.

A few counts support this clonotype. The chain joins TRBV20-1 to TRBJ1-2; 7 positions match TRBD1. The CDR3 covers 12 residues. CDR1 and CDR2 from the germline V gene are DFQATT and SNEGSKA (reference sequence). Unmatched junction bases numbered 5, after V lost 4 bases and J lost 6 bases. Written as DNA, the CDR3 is TGCAGTGCTACAGGGGGATCTCATGGCTACACCTTC. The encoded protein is CSATGGSHGYTF.

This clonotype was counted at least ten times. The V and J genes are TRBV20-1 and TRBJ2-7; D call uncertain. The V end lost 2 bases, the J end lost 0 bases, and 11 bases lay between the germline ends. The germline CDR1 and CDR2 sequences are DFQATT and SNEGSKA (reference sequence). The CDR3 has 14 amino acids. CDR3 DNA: TGCAGTGCTAGACTGGACCGGAGCTCCTACGAGCAGTACTTC. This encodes CSARLDRSSYEQYF.

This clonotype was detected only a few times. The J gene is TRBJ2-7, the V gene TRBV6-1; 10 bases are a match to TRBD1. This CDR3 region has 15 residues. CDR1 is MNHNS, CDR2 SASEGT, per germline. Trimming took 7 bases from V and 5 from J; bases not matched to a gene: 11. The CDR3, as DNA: TGTGCCAGCAAATACTCGACAGGGGGCTCGGACGAGCAGTACTTC. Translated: CASKYSTGGSDEQYF.

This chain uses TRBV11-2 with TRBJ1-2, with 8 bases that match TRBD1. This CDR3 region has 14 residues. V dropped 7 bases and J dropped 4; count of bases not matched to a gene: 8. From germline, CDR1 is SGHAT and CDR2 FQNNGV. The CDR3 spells CASTWTGTGYGYTF. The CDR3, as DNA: TGTGCCAGCACTTGGACAGGGACGGGCTATGGCTACACCTTC.

The CDR3 reads CSVDRGGHEQYF. The CDR3 DNA is TGCAGCGTTGACAGGGGAGGGCACGAGCAGTACTTC. The V gene is TRBV29-1, the J gene TRBJ2-7; the D gene is possibly TRBD2 (7 bases). The germline CDR1 and CDR2 sequences are SQVTM and ANQGSEA. The V end lost 3 bases, the J end lost 5 bases, and 11 bases lay between the germline ends. CDR3 length: 12 residues.

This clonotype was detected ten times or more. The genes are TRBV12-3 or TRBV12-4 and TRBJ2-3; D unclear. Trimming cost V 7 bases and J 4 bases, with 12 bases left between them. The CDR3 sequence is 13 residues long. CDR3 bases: TGTGCCAGCATAGTCCCGAGCGCAGATACGCAGTATTTT. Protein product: CASIVPSADTQYF.

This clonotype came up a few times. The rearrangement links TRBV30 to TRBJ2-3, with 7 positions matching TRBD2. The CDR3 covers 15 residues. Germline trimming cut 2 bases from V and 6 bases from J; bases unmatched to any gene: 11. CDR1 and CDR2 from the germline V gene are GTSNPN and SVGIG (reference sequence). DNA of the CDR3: TGTGCCTGGAGTATACTAGGCGGGAGAGCGGATACGCAGTATTTT. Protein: CAWSILGGRADTQYF.

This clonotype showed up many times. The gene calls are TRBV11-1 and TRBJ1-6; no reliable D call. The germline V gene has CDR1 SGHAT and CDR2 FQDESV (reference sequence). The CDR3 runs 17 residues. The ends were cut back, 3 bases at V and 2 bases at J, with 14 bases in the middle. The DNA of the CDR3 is TGTGCCAGCAGCTTCGGGGAAGACGGTACCTATAATTCACCCCTCCACTTT. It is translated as CASSFGEDGTYNSPLHF.

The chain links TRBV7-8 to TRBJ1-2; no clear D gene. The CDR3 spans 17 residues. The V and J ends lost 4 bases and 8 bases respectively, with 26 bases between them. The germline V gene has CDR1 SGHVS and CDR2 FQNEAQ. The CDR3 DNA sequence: TGTGCCAGCAGCTCACTCCCTGATTTGTTACGTAATCGAGGCTACACCTTC. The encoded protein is CASSSLPDLLRNRGYTF.

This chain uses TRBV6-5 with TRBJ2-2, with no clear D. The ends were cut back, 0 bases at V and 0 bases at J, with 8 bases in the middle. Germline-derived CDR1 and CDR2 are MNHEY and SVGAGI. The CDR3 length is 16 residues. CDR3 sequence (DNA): TGTGCCAGCAGTTACTCGTCAGCGCCGAACACCGGGGAGCTGTTTTTT. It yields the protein CASSYSSAPNTGELFF.